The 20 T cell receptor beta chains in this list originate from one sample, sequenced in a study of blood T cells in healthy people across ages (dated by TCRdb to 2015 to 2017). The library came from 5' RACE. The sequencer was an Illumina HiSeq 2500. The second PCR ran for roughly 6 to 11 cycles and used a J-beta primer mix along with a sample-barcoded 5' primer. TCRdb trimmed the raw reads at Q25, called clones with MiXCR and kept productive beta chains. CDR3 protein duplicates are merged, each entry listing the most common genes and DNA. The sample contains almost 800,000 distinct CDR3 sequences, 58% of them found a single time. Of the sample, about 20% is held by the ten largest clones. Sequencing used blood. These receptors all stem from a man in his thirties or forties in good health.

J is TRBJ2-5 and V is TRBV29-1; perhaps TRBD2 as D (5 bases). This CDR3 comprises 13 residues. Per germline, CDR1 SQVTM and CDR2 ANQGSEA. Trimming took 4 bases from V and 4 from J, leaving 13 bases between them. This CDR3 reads CSVGEGQRETQYF. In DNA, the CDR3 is TGCAGCGTTGGAGAGGGCCAGAGAGAGACCCAGTACTTC.

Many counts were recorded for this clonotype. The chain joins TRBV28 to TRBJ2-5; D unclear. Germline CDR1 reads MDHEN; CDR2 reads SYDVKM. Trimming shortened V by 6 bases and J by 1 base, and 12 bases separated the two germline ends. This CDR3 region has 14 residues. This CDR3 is CASSKGRSQETQYF. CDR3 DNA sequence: TGTGCCAGCAGCAAAGGGCGTTCCCAAGAGACCCAGTACTTC.

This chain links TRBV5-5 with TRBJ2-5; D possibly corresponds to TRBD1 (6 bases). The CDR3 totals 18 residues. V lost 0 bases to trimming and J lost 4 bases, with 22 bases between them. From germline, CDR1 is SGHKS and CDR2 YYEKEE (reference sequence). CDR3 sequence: CASSLALSRGLSGETQYF. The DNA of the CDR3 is TGTGCCAGCAGCTTGGCCTTGAGCAGGGGCCTCAGCGGAGAGACCCAGTACTTC. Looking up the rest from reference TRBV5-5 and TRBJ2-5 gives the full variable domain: DAGVTQSPTHLIKTRGQQVTLRCSPISGHKSVSWYQQVLGQGPQFIFQYYEKEERGRGNFPDRFSARQFPNYSSELNVNALLLGDSALYLCASSLALSRGLSGETQYFGPGTRLLVL.

CDR3 nucleotide sequence: TGCAGCTCGGTTGGGCTAGCGGGAGAGACCCAGTACTTC. Protein sequence: CSSVGLAGETQYF. This chain links TRBV29-1 with TRBJ2-5; the match to TRBD2 covers 8 bases. Per the germline V gene, CDR1 is SQVTM and CDR2 is ANQGSEA. The CDR3 consists of 13 residues. The ends lost 8 bases at V and 4 bases at J; junction bases unmatched: 9. Full variable domain (outside the CDR3, taken from reference TRBV29-1 and TRBJ2-5): SAVISQKPSRDICQRGTSLTIQCQVDSQVTMMFWYRQQPGQSLTLIATANQGSEATYESGFVIDKFPISRPNLTFSTLTVSNMSPEDSSIYLCSSVGLAGETQYFGPGTRLLVL.

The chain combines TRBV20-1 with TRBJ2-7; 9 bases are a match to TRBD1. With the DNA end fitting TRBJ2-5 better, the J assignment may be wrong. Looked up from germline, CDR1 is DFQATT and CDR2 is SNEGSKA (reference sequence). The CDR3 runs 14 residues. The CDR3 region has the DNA TGCAGTGCTGGAAGACAGGGACAGGGAGAGACCCAGTACTTC. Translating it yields CSAGRQGQGETQYF.

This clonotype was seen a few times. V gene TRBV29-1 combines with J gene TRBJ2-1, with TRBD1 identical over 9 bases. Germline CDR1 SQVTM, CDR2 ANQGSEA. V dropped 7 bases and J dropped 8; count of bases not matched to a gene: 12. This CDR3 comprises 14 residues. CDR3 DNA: TGCAGCGCTAAGGACAGGGGATATTCAGATGAGCAGTTCTTC. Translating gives CSAKDRGYSDEQFF.

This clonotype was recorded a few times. The CDR3 nucleotides read TGCAGTGCAAGACTAGCGGGAGGTCCAAATGAGCAGTACTTC. It codes for CSARLAGGPNEQYF. The chain joins TRBV20-1 to TRBJ2-5, with TRBD2 matching 13 bases. The CDR3 extends over 14 amino acids. CDR1 is DFQATT and CDR2 is SNEGSKA in the germline V gene (reference sequence). After removal of 6 bases from V and 11 bases from J, the junction contained 12 bases not matched to a gene.

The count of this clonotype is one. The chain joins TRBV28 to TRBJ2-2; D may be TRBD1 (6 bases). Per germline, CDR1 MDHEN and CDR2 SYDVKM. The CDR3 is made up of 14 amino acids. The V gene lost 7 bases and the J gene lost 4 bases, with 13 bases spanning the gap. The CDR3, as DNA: TGTGCCAGCACCGAGGACAGCCTCACCGGGGAGCTGTTTTTT. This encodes CASTEDSLTGELFF.

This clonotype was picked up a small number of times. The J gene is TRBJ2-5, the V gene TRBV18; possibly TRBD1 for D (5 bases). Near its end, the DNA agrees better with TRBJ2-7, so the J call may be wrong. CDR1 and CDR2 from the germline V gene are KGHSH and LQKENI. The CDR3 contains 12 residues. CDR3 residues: CASSPQGHEQYF. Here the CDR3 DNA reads TGTGCCAGCAGTCCCCAGGGTCACGAGCAGTACTTC.

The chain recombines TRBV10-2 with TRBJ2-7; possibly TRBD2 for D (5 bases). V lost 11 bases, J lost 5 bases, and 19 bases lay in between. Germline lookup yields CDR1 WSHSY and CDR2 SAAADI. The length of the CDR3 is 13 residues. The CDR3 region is CAGKWRRKDEQYF. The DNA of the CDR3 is TGCGCCGGCAAATGGAGGAGAAAGGACGAGCAGTACTTC.

The CDR3 reads CSASWLISYNEQFF. The CDR3 DNA follows: TGCAGTGCTAGCTGGCTAATCTCCTACAATGAGCAGTTCTTC. The chain joins TRBV20-1 to TRBJ2-1; D ambiguous. Trimming removed 3 bases at V and 0 bases at J, with 9 bases between. Germline V lookup: CDR1 DFQATT, CDR2 SNEGSKA (reference sequence). The CDR3 sequence is 14 residues long.

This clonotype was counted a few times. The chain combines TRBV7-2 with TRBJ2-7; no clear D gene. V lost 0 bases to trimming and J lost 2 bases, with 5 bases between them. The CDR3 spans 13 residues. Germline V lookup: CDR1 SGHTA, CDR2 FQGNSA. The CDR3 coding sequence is TGTGCCAGCAGCTTAGCTCCTACCTACGAGCAGTACTTC. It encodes CASSLAPTYEQYF. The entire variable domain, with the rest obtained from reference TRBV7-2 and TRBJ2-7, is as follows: GAGVSQSPSNKVTEKGKDVELRCDPISGHTALYWYRQSLGQGLEFLIYFQGNSAPDKSGLPSDRFSAERTGGSVSTLTIQRTQQEDSAVYLCASSLAPTYEQYFGPGTRLTVT.

The CDR3 DNA sequence: TGCGCCAGCAGCTCCCTTTTGGGAGGGTGTAACACTGAAGCTTTCTTT. Translating gives CASSSLLGGCNTEAFF. This chain joins TRBV5-1 and TRBJ1-1; D uncertain. This CDR3 contains 16 residues. The V gene's germline CDR1 is SGHRS and CDR2 YFSETQ. Trimming removed 3 bases at V and 2 bases at J, with 17 bases between. Full variable domain (outside the CDR3, taken from reference TRBV5-1 and TRBJ1-1): KAGVTQTPRYLIKTRGQQVTLSCSPISGHRSVSWYQQTPGQGLQFLFEYFSETQRNKGNFPGRFSGRQFSNSRSEMNVSTLELGDSALYLCASSSLLGGCNTEAFFGQGTRLTVV.

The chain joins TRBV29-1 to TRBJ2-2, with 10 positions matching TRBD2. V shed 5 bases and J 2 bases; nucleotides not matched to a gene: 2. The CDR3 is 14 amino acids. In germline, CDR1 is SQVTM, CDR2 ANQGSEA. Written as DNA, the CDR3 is TGCAGCGTTTTAGCGGGGGGTAACACCGGGGAGCTGTTTTTT. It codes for CSVLAGGNTGELFF.

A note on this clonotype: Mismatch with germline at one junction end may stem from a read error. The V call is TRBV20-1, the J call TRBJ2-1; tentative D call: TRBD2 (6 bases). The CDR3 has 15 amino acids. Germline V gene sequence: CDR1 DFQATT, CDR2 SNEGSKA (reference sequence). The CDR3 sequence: CGAGGVGGSYNEQFF. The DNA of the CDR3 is TGCGGTGCTGGAGGGGTGGGAGGCTCTTACAATGAGCAGTTCTTC.

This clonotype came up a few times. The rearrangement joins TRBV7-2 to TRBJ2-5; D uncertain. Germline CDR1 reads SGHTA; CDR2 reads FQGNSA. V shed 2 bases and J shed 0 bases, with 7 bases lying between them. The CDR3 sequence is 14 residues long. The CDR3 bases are TGTGCCAGCAGCTTACAGACGGACCAAGAGACCCAGTACTTC. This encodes CASSLQTDQETQYF. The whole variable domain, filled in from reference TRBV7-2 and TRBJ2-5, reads GAGVSQSPSNKVTEKGKDVELRCDPISGHTALYWYRQSLGQGLEFLIYFQGNSAPDKSGLPSDRFSAERTGGSVSTLTIQRTQQEDSAVYLCASSLQTDQETQYFGPGTRLLVL.

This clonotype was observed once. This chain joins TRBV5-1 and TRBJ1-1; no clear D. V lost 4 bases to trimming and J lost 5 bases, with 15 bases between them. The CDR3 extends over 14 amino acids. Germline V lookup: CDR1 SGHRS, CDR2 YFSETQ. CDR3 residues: CASSPSGGSTEAFF. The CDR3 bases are TGCGCCAGCAGCCCTTCCGGAGGGAGTACTGAAGCTTTCTTT.

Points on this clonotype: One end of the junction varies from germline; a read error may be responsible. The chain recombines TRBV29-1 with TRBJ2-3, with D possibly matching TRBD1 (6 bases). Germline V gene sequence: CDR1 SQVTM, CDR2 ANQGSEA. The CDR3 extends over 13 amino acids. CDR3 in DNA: TGCAGCGTTGGGGCAGGGGTCGCAGATACGCGGTATTTT. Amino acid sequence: CSVGAGVADTRYF.

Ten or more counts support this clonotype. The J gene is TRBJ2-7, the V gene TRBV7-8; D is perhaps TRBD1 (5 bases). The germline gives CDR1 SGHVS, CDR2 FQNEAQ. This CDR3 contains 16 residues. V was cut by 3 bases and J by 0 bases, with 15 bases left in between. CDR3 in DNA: TGTGCCAGCAGCTTGGGGCTAGAAACCAGCTCCTACGAGCAGTACTTC. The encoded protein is CASSLGLETSSYEQYF.

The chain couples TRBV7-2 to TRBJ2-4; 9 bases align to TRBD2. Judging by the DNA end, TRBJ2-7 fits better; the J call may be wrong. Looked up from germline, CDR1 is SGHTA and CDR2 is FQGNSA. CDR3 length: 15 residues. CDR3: CASSLVLAGVREQYF. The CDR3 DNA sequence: TGTGCCAGCAGCTTAGTGTTAGCGGGAGTGCGCGAGCAGTACTTC.